The 16 T cell receptor beta chains below all came from one sample that was sequenced in a study of blood T cell repertoires in COVID-19. Assay used: immunoSEQ multiplex PCR; TCRdb lists only in-frame clones, some missing. In the table there are approximately 120,000 clones, roughly 76% of which are singletons. Specimen: peripheral blood. The origin of the receptors is a human donor in a cohort sampled during active COVID-19.

The genes are TRBV30 and TRBJ2-5; TRBD1 matches 7 bases. Germline V gene data show CDR1 as GTSNPN and CDR2 as SVGIG (reference sequence). Trimming took 4 bases from V and 3 from J; bases not matched to a gene: 8. The CDR3 is made up of 14 amino acids. CDR3 amino acids: CAWTWGTGEETQYF. The CDR3, as DNA: TGTGCCTGGACATGGGGCACAGGGGAAGAGACCCAGTACTTC.

This clone was counted only a few times. This chain joins TRBV5-6 and TRBJ2-1; 7 bases are a match to TRBD1. With 1 base clipped from V and 3 bases from J, the junction kept 4 bases outside the gene matches. The CDR3 covers 15 residues. Looked up from germline, CDR1 is SGHDT and CDR2 is YYEEEE. This CDR3 reads CASSLFGTDYNEQFF. Here the CDR3 DNA reads TGTGCCAGCAGCTTGTTTGGGACAGACTACAATGAGCAGTTCTTC.

The chain links TRBV7-2 to TRBJ1-3, with D tentatively TRBD1 (5 bases). Between the trimmed V and J ends, which lost 3 bases and 9 bases, there was a span of 27 bases. The length of the CDR3 is 18 residues. Germline V gives CDR1 SGHTA, CDR2 FQGNSA. DNA for the CDR3: TGTGCCAGCAGCTTTCAGAACCACATGACAGCCAAGGGTGGCACCATATATTTT. It codes for CASSFQNHMTAKGGTIYF.

This chain links TRBV6-5 with TRBJ2-6; D gene ambiguous. The germline V gene has CDR1 MNHEY and CDR2 SVGAGI. The CDR3 is made up of 13 amino acids. V shed 6 bases and J shed 6 bases, with 9 bases lying between them. CDR3 nucleotides: TGTGCCAGCAGAGAGGTTGTGGCCAACGTCCTGACTTTC. This codes for CASREVVANVLTF.

The chain couples TRBV7-2 to TRBJ1-1; D is uncertain. V dropped 0 bases and J dropped 7 bases, with 12 bases sitting between them. CDR3 length: 14 amino acids. The V gene's germline CDR1 is SGHTA and CDR2 FQGNSA. CDR3 sequence reads: CASSLAQVDGEAFF. In nucleotides, the CDR3 is TGTGCCAGCAGCTTAGCGCAGGTTGATGGTGAAGCTTTCTTT.

This chain connects TRBV29-1 to TRBJ1-1; D is uncertain. The germline V and J ends were trimmed by 4 bases and 7 bases, with 10 bases remaining between them. Germline V gene sequence: CDR1 SQVTM, CDR2 ANQGSEA. This CDR3 is built from 11 residues. The CDR3 nucleotides are TGCAGCGTTGTGGCCAGTCATGAAGCTTTCTTT. Translating it yields CSVVASHEAFF.

The chain recombines TRBV11-2 with TRBJ2-1; D might be TRBD2 (6 bases). The CDR3 extends over 13 amino acids. Trimming left V 4 bases short and J 10 bases short, with 14 bases between. Germline V gene lookup returns CDR1 SGHAT and CDR2 FQNNGV. CDR3 DNA sequence: TGTGCCAGCAGCTCCCGGGAGCCCTCCGAGCAGTTCTTC. Protein: CASSSREPSEQFF. Supplemented by reference TRBV11-2 and TRBJ2-1, the full variable domain reads EAGVAQSPRYKIIEKRQSVAFWCNPISGHATLYWYQQILGQGPKLLIQFQNNGVVDDSQLPKDRFSAERLKGVDSTLKIQPAKLEDSAVYLCASSSREPSEQFFGPGTRLTVL.

Here the CDR3 reads CATSEGDTRYTF. The DNA for the CDR3 is TGTGCCACCAGTGAAGGGGACACCCGCTACACCTTC. The chain has TRBV24-1 and TRBJ1-2; D is perhaps TRBD1 (6 bases). V was clipped by 4 bases and J by 9 bases, with 11 bases between them. This CDR3 comprises 12 residues. Germline CDR1 reads KGHDR; CDR2 reads SFDVKD.

This clone was detected once. This rearrangement joins TRBV7-2 to TRBJ2-3, with D possibly matching TRBD1 (5 bases). Germline CDR1 and CDR2: SGHTA and FQGNSA. The CDR3 is 18 amino acids. V lost 1 base to trimming and J lost 0 bases, with 17 bases between them. CDR3 sequence reads: CASSLVKPGLTSTDTQYF. The CDR3 nucleotides read TGTGCCAGCAGCTTAGTCAAGCCAGGGTTAACTAGCACAGATACGCAGTATTTT.

The V and J genes are TRBV3-1 (or the pseudogene TRBV3-2) and TRBJ2-7, with a tentative D call TRBD1 (6 bases). Trimming left V 0 bases short and J 1 base short, with 13 bases between. Germline loops: CDR1 LGHDT, CDR2 YNNKEL (reference sequence). This CDR3 spans 16 amino acids. The CDR3 DNA reads TGTGCCAGCAGCCAAGAAGGGACACTGAGATCCTACGAGCAGTACTTC. Residues: CASSQEGTLRSYEQYF.

This chain uses TRBV15 with TRBJ2-3, with 8 bases matching TRBD2. Per the germline V gene, CDR1 is LNHNV and CDR2 is YYDKDF (reference sequence). After removal of 5 bases from V and 0 bases from J, the junction contained 4 bases not matched to a gene. The CDR3 runs 15 residues. The CDR3 is CATSLSGTSTDTQYF. The DNA of the CDR3 is TGTGCCACCAGCCTTAGCGGGACTAGCACAGATACGCAGTATTTT.

The V gene is TRBV9, the J gene TRBJ2-1, with 7 positions matching TRBD1. The CDR3 loop spans 12 amino acids. J was trimmed by 9 bases and V by 4 bases; bases with no gene match: 4. The germline CDR1 and CDR2 sequences are SGDLS and YYNGEE. The CDR3 sequence is CASSTRTGEQFF. The CDR3 bases are TGTGCCAGCAGCACCAGGACAGGTGAGCAGTTCTTC.

This clone was picked up one time. The CDR3 nucleotides are TGTGCCAGCAGTTCCAGGGGTTCCTACGAGCAGTACTTC. It codes for CASSSRGSYEQYF. The chain carries TRBV27 and TRBJ2-7, with D possibly matching TRBD1 (6 bases). This CDR3 is built from 13 residues. Deletions cut 4 bases from V and 1 base from J, with 8 bases between. Germline CDR1 reads MNHEY; CDR2 reads SMNVEV (reference sequence).

The chain couples TRBV27 to TRBJ2-7, with 8 bases identical to TRBD2. V dropped 2 bases and J dropped 3; count of bases not matched to a gene: 3. This CDR3 contains 14 residues. Germline V gene sequence: CDR1 MNHEY, CDR2 SMNVEV (reference sequence). The CDR3 coding sequence is TGTGCCAGCAGTTTAGGGGGACTAGGCTACGAGCAGTACTTC. The encoded protein is CASSLGGLGYEQYF.

The rearrangement joins TRBV29-1 to TRBJ1-5; D remains unclear. Trimming took 6 bases from V and 0 from J, leaving 9 bases between them. Per the germline V gene, CDR1 is SQVTM and CDR2 is ANQGSEA. This CDR3 has 13 residues. This CDR3 reads CSVAGSSNQPQHF. The CDR3 nucleotides read TGCAGCGTGGCGGGCAGTAGCAATCAGCCCCAGCATTTT.

The chain employs TRBV7-3 and TRBJ2-6, with no clear D. The CDR3 runs to 15 residues. V was shortened by 4 bases and J by 1 base, with 8 bases between the two germline ends. Germline V gene data show CDR1 as SGHTA and CDR2 as FQGTGA. CDR3 region: CASSSIESGANVLTF. The CDR3 region has the DNA TGTGCCAGCAGCTCTATAGAATCTGGGGCCAACGTCCTGACTTTC.